The 25 T cell receptor beta chains in this list originate from one sample, sequenced in a study of human T cells and chemical hapten exposure. TCRdb reanalysed the RACE reads using MiXCR and keeps one entry per CDR3 protein. The table includes roughly 360,000 distinct CDR3 sequences, roughly 5% detected once. Specified time point: patch test 1, 2 weeks after DPC sensitization. Treatment in this sample: therapeutic diphenylcyclopropenone sensitization with weekly scalp DPC. Sequences were derived from whole blood, sampled in connection with sensitization to the hapten diphenylcyclopropenone (DPC). Receptors originate from a woman aged 50 to 60 with alopecia areata. Some clones in this sample may be carry-over from other donors' samples.

This clonotype has ten or more counts. V gene TRBV3-1 combines with J gene TRBJ2-1, with D perhaps matching TRBD2 (5 bases). Trimming removed 1 base at V and 9 bases at J, with 7 bases between. Looked up from germline, CDR1 is LGHDT and CDR2 is YNNKEL (reference sequence). This CDR3 comprises 12 residues. The CDR3 DNA follows: TGTGCCAGCAGCCAAGCGGGAATTGAGCAGTTCTTC. The encoded protein is CASSQAGIEQFF.

In this sample, this clonotype turned up many times. This sequence joins TRBV6-5 and TRBJ2-5; 9 bases fit TRBD2. V lost 4 bases to trimming and J lost 5 bases; unmatched junction nucleotides: 5. The CDR3 sequence is 14 residues long. Germline lookup yields CDR1 MNHEY and CDR2 SVGAGI. CDR3 sequence (DNA): TGTGCCAGCAGTTTAGCGGGGGAGATGGAGACCCAGTACTTC. Its protein is CASSLAGEMETQYF.

This clonotype was counted at least ten times. The chain has TRBV24-1 and TRBJ1-6; 8 positions match TRBD1. This CDR3 has 16 amino acids. V dropped 1 base and J dropped 5; count of bases not matched to a gene: 3. CDR1 is KGHDR and CDR2 is SFDVKD in the germline V gene. CDR3 amino acids: CATSDFGQGHNSPLHF. In DNA form, the CDR3 reads TGTGCCACCAGTGATTTTGGACAGGGACATAATTCACCCCTCCACTTT.

This clonotype came up many times. V gene TRBV6-2 or TRBV6-3 combines with J gene TRBJ1-5; 10 positions match TRBD1. V was pared by 6 bases and J by 6 bases, with 8 bases of the junction left unmatched. In germline, CDR1 is MNHEY, CDR2 SVGEGT. The CDR3 runs 15 residues. As DNA, the CDR3 is TGTGCCAGCAGCGCCGACAGGGGGCTCTTTCAGCCCCAGCATTTT. Protein: CASSADRGLFQPQHF.

This clonotype was found many times. This rearrangement joins TRBV6-6 to TRBJ2-3, with TRBD2 matching over 7 bases. This CDR3 comprises 16 residues. Trimming took 2 bases from V and 6 from J; bases not matched to a gene: 11. CDR1 MNHNY and CDR2 SVGAGI come from the germline V gene (reference sequence). The CDR3 DNA is TGTGCCAGCAGTTACGGTGCGGGAGTCTCGGGGGATACGCAGTATTTT. Translation: CASSYGAGVSGDTQYF.

This clonotype has a count of ten or more. The chain couples TRBV15 to TRBJ2-1; no firm D call. Germline V CDR1 and CDR2: LNHNV, YYDKDF (reference sequence). V was cut by 1 base and J by 5 bases, with 15 bases left in between. The CDR3 sequence is 16 residues long. In DNA form, the CDR3 reads TGTGCCACCAGCAGAGGAGGAGCGCGGCAGAACAATGAGCAGTTCTTC. Its translation: CATSRGGARQNNEQFF. The full variable domain, with the rest looked up from reference TRBV15 and TRBJ2-1, is DAMVIQNPRYQVTQFGKPVTLSCSQTLNHNVMYWYQQKSSQAPKLLFHYYDKDFNNEADTPDNFQSRRPNTSFCFLDIRSPGLGDTAMYLCATSRGGARQNNEQFFGPGTRLTVL.

Many counts were recorded for this clonotype. This chain connects TRBV5-6 to TRBJ1-4; D uncertain. Germline V lookup: CDR1 SGHDT, CDR2 YYEEEE. The CDR3 has 15 amino acids. V was clipped by 4 bases and J by 0 bases, with 10 bases between them. CDR3 residues: CASSQVGSTNEKLFF. DNA for the CDR3: TGTGCCAGCAGCCAGGTGGGCTCAACTAATGAAAAACTGTTTTTT.

There are many counts of this clonotype. The chain uses TRBV5-5 and TRBJ2-7, with TRBD2 identical over 8 bases. V trimming: 0 bases; J trimming: 6 bases; junction bases outside the gene matches: 8. The V gene's germline CDR1 is SGHKS and CDR2 YYEKEE (reference sequence). This CDR3 comprises 15 residues. The CDR3 loop reads CASSLEPGGDTEQYF. The CDR3 region has the DNA TGTGCCAGCAGCTTGGAGCCCGGGGGGGACACCGAGCAGTACTTC.

Ten or more counts support this clonotype. V and J are TRBV11-2 and TRBJ2-3, with 7 bases identical to TRBD1. J gave up 0 bases and V 4 bases, and 4 bases lay outside the gene matches. Germline CDR1 is SGHAT and CDR2 is FQNNGV. This CDR3 contains 15 residues. In DNA, the CDR3 is TGTGCCAGCAGCTACGGGGACAGAAGCACAGATACGCAGTATTTT. Protein sequence: CASSYGDRSTDTQYF.

This clonotype was counted ten times or more. The chain combines TRBV20-1 with TRBJ1-5; D not certain. CDR3 length equals 13 residues. Germline V gene sequence: CDR1 DFQATT, CDR2 SNEGSKA (reference sequence). Trimming shortened V by 4 bases and J by 0 bases, and 7 bases separated the two germline ends. CDR3 DNA: TGCAGTGCTAACGCCGATAGCAATCAGCCCCAGCATTTT. Amino acid sequence: CSANADSNQPQHF.

The chain carries TRBV20-1 and TRBJ2-3, with D perhaps matching TRBD2 (5 bases). The CDR3 has 14 residues. V shed 4 bases and J shed 4 bases, with 15 bases lying between them. CDR1 DFQATT and CDR2 SNEGSKA come from the germline V gene (reference sequence). This CDR3 is CSAKGVGFADTQYF. The CDR3 coding sequence is TGCAGTGCTAAGGGAGTAGGGTTCGCAGATACGCAGTATTTT.

This clonotype was counted at least ten times. V usage is TRBV27 and J usage is TRBJ1-1; D remains unclear. This CDR3 has 13 amino acids. Germline values: CDR1 MNHEY, CDR2 SMNVEV (reference sequence). V was trimmed by 6 bases and J by 4 bases, leaving 12 bases between them. CDR3 loop: CASRRGWTTEAFF. The CDR3 DNA reads TGTGCCAGCAGACGAGGATGGACCACTGAAGCTTTCTTT.

This clonotype came up many times. The chain has TRBV10-3 and TRBJ1-1; D not certain. Germline V CDR1 and CDR2: ENHRY, SYGVKD. Trimming removed 3 bases from V and 1 base from J, with 6 bases in between. The CDR3 runs to 13 residues. The chain's CDR3 is CAISEQRNTEAFF. The CDR3 DNA reads as TGTGCCATCAGTGAACAGCGGAACACTGAAGCTTTCTTT.

The V gene is TRBV3-1, the J gene TRBJ2-1, with 12 bases aligning to TRBD2. This CDR3 is built from 17 residues. Trimming took 5 bases from V and 2 from J; bases not matched to a gene: 7. Germline V CDR1 and CDR2: LGHDT, YNNKEL (reference sequence). CDR3 region: CASSEKPSGGAYNEQFF. The CDR3 nucleotides read TGTGCCAGCAGCGAAAAACCTAGCGGGGGGGCCTACAATGAGCAGTTCTTC.

This clonotype was seen at least ten times. V gene TRBV7-2 combines with J gene TRBJ1-6, with unresolved D. V gave up 5 bases and J gave up 5 bases, with 10 bases separating them. Looked up from germline, CDR1 is SGHTA and CDR2 is FQGNSA. The CDR3 has 14 residues. The CDR3 reads CASSVERNNSPLHF. The CDR3 coding sequence is TGTGCCAGCAGCGTAGAGCGGAATAATTCACCCCTCCACTTT.

This clonotype has a single count. A much larger clone lies one base from this, so it may be a read error. This rearrangement joins TRBV6-5 to TRBJ2-1, with D unclear. V was clipped by 0 bases and J by 4 bases, with 10 bases between them. The CDR3 has 15 amino acids. The germline V gene encodes CDR1 MNHEY and CDR2 SVGAGI. The chain's CDR3 is CASSYSRTRYNEQFF. CDR3 nucleotides: TGTGCCAGCAGTTACTCTCGCACAAGATACAATGAGCAGTTCTTC.

The chain joins TRBV6-2 or TRBV6-3 to TRBJ2-1; no firm D call. CDR3 length: 15 residues. In germline, CDR1 is MNHEY, CDR2 SVGEGT. Trimming left V 7 bases short and J 0 bases short, with 13 bases between. The CDR3 protein is CASNPSPSSYNEQFF. The DNA for the CDR3 is TGTGCCAGCAACCCCAGCCCGAGCTCCTACAATGAGCAGTTCTTC.

The chain uses TRBV13 and TRBJ2-1; D call uncertain. Trimming removed 3 bases at V and 0 bases at J, with 12 bases between. The CDR3 is 16 residues long. In germline, CDR1 is PRHDT, CDR2 FYEKMQ (reference sequence). The CDR3, as DNA: TGTGCCAGCAGCTTTGCCGATTCGAGCTCCTACAATGAGCAGTTCTTC. This sequence encodes CASSFADSSSYNEQFF.

In its sample, this clonotype was seen many times. The V gene is TRBV5-1, the J gene TRBJ2-1, with TRBD1 matching 9 bases. This CDR3 is built from 16 residues. Germline V gene lookup returns CDR1 SGHRS and CDR2 YFSETQ. V was clipped by 4 bases and J by 7 bases; unmatched bases: 12. DNA for the CDR3: TGCGCCAGCAGCCCAACGGGACAGGGATTTTTGAATGAGCAGTTCTTC. It specifies CASSPTGQGFLNEQFF. The complete variable domain, with remaining parts taken from reference TRBV5-1 and TRBJ2-1, reads KAGVTQTPRYLIKTRGQQVTLSCSPISGHRSVSWYQQTPGQGLQFLFEYFSETQRNKGNFPGRFSGRQFSNSRSEMNVSTLELGDSALYLCASSPTGQGFLNEQFFGPGTRLTVL.

On this clonotype itself: Being one base from a much bigger clone, this may be a read error. The chain recombines TRBV10-3 with TRBJ2-5; tentative D call: TRBD1 (7 bases). Germline V gives CDR1 ENHRY, CDR2 SYGVKD. This CDR3 region has 14 residues. Deletions cut 8 bases from V and 3 bases from J, with 16 bases between. The CDR3 region has the DNA TGTGCCATCGGCGACAGGGAGGAGGAAGAGACCCAGTACTTC. Its protein is CAIGDREEEETQYF.

The sample holds a few counts of this clonotype. The gene calls are TRBV21-1 and TRBJ2-5; the table's D gene call, TRBD2, was not cross checked with the DNA. TRBV21-1 has pseudogene status. This CDR3 has 18 amino acids. In nucleotides, the CDR3 is TGTGCCAGCAGCAAATGGGACTCATCCGGGAGGGTGGAAGAGACCCAGTACTTC. Its translation: CASSKWDSSGRVEETQYF.

This clonotype was observed a handful of times. The junction does not match germline at one end; this may be a read error. The chain carries TRBV7-8 and TRBJ2-7; possibly TRBD2 for D (5 bases). Germline assignment: CDR1 SGHVS and CDR2 FQNEAQ. There are 12 residues in the CDR3. Here the CDR3 DNA reads TGTGCCAGCAGCCTAGCACCCCACGAGCAGTACTTC. Translation: CASSLAPHEQYF.

This clonotype was counted at least ten times. V is TRBV7-9 and J is TRBJ2-7, with 7 bases fitting TRBD2. Germline values: CDR1 SEHNR, CDR2 FQNEAQ (reference sequence). The CDR3 runs 14 residues. J lost 3 bases, V lost 1 base, and 3 bases had no gene match. The CDR3 region is CASSLEGTNYEQYF. The DNA of the CDR3 is TGTGCCAGCAGCTTAGAGGGGACTAACTACGAGCAGTACTTC.

The chain couples TRBV7-2 to TRBJ1-3, with 9 positions matching TRBD1. Germline V lookup: CDR1 SGHTA, CDR2 FQGNSA. Trimming at V came to 1 base and at J to 8 bases, leaving 6 bases not matched to a gene. The CDR3 spans 15 residues. CDR3 nucleotides: TGTGCCAGCAGCTTAGGGACAGGGGTGTTGGACACCATATATTTT. It yields the protein CASSLGTGVLDTIYF.

This clonotype was counted at least ten times. The J gene is TRBJ2-3, the V gene TRBV5-1, with TRBD2 matching 8 bases. With V trimmed by 2 bases and J by 4 bases, 6 bases remained unmatched. The germline CDR1 and CDR2 sequences are SGHRS and YFSETQ. The CDR3 consists of 15 residues. The CDR3, as DNA: TGCGCCAGCAGCTTTAGCGGGGCCGAGGCAGATACGCAGTATTTT. It specifies CASSFSGAEADTQYF.